The sequence of this TCR beta chain was determined in a study of Graves' ophthalmopathy and Graves' hyperthyroidism. Across the whole study: The collection of peripheral blood took place at initial diagnosis, before any treatment. Study conclusions and caveats: Distinction of ophthalmopathy from stable hyperthyroidism by a 13-signature model reached 85% to 90% sensitivity and 81.08% specificity. The authors also found most expanded thyroid clonotypes above 0.001 frequency in blood.

None of the included patients had other autoimmune diseases, uncontrolled infections, pregnancy or lactation, as these led to exclusion. Amplification of the TCR beta CDR3 regions used RNA transcripts (as template). Investigators did first-round RT-PCR with HTBI primers, then second-round multiplex PCR. TCRdb called the multiplex PCR reads again in MiXCR, with one record for every CDR3 protein. The sample contains 200,000 to 250,000 distinct CDR3 sequences, 20% to 25% of which appear only once. Worth noting for this clonotype: The antigen is unknown. The junction and the germline gene differ at one end; a read error may be behind it.

The CDR3 covers 13 residues. This TCR came from a woman aged 45-65 years with Graves' ophthalmopathy. Material for sequencing was peripheral blood. The chain joins TRBV12-3 or TRBV12-4 to TRBJ2-5; 11 bases line up with TRBD1. The CDR3 region has the DNA TGTGCCAGCAGCTTAGATCGGGGGACAGGGGGGCACTTC. Translated: CASSLDRGTGGHF.